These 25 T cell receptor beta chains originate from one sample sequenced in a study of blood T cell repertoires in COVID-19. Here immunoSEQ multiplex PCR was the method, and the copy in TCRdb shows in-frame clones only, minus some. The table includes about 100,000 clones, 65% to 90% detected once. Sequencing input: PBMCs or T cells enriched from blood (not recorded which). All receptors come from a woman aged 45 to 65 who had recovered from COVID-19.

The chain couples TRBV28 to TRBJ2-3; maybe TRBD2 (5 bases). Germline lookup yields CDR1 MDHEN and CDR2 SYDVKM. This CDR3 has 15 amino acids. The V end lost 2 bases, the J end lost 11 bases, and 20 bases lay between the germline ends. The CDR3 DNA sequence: TGTGCCAGCAGTTTACCCCCCGCGTGGGAGCAAGGGCAGTATTTT. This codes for CASSLPPAWEQGQYF.

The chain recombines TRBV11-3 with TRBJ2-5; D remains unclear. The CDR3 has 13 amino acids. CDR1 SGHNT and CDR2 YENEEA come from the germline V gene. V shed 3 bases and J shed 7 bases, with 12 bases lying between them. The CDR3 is CASSFSRSGTQYF. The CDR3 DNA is TGTGCCAGCAGCTTTTCGAGATCGGGGACCCAGTACTTC.

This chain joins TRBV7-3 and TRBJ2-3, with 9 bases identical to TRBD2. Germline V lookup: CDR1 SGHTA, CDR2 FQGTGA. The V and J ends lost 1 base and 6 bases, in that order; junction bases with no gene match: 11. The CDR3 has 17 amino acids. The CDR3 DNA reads TGTGCCAGCAGCTTAAACGGGCGGGAGGGAGAATCTGATACGCAGTATTTT. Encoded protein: CASSLNGREGESDTQYF.

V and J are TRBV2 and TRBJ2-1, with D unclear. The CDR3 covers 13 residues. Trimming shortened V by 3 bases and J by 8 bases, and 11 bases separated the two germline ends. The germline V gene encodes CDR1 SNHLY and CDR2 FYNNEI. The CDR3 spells CASSEVGGHEQFF. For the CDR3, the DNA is TGTGCCAGCAGTGAGGTAGGCGGCCATGAGCAGTTCTTC.

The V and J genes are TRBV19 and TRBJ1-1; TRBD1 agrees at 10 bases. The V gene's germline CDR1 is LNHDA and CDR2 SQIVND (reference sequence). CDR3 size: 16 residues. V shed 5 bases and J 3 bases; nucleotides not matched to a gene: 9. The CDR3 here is CASSPGTGEMDTEAFF. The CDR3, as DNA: TGTGCCAGTAGTCCGGGGACAGGGGAAATGGACACTGAAGCTTTCTTT.

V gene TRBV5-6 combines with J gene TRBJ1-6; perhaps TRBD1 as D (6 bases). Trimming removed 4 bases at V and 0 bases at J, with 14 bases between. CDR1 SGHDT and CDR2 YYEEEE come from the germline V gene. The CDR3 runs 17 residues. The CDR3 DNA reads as TGTGCCAGCAGCCTTGGTTCCAGGGGCTCCTATAATTCACCCCTCCACTTT. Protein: CASSLGSRGSYNSPLHF.

The CDR3 DNA follows: TGTGCCAGTACCCACCTAGGACAGAACACCGGGGAGCTGTTTTTT. As protein: CASTHLGQNTGELFF. The chain couples TRBV3-1 (or the pseudogene TRBV3-2) to TRBJ2-2; perhaps TRBD1 as D (5 bases). Germline V gene lookup returns CDR1 LGHDT and CDR2 YNNKEL (reference sequence). CDR3 length: 15 amino acids. V was trimmed by 9 bases and J by 1 base, leaving 15 bases between them.

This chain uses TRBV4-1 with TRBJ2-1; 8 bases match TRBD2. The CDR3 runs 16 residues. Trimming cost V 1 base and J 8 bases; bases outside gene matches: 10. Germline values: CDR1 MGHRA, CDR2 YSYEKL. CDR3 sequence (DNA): TGCGCCAGCAGCCAAGGTCTCGGGGGGGCCATATATGAGCAGTTCTTC. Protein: CASSQGLGGAIYEQFF.

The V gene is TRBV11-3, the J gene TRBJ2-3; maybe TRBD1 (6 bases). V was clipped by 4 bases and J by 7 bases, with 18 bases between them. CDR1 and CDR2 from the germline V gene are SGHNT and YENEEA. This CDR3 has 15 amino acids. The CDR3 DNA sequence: TGTGCCAGCAGCTCCCGGGACAACACCGGGAATACGCAGTATTTT. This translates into CASSSRDNTGNTQYF.

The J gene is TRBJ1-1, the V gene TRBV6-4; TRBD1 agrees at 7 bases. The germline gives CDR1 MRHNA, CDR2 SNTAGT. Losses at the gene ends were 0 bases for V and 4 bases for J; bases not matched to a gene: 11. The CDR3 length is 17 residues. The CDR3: CASSDSRFEGAGTEAFF. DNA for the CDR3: TGTGCCAGCAGTGACTCTCGATTTGAGGGGGCGGGCACTGAAGCTTTCTTT.

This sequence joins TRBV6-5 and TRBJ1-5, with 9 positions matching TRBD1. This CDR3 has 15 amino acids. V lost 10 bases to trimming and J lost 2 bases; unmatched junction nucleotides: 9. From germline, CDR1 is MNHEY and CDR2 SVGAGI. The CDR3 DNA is TGTGCCACTAGCACGACAGGGGGGGGCAATCAGCCCCAGCATTTT. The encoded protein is CATSTTGGGNQPQHF.

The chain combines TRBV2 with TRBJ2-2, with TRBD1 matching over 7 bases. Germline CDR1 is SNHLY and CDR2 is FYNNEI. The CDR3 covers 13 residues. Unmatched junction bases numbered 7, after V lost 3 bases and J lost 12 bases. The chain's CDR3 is CASSDARQGKLFF. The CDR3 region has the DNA TGTGCCAGCAGTGATGCCAGACAGGGCAAGCTGTTTTTT.

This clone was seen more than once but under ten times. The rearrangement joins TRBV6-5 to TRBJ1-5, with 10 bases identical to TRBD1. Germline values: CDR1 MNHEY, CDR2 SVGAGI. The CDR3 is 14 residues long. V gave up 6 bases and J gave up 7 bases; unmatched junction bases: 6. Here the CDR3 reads CASRPTGGRQPQHF. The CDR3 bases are TGTGCCAGCAGACCGACAGGGGGCAGGCAGCCCCAGCATTTT.

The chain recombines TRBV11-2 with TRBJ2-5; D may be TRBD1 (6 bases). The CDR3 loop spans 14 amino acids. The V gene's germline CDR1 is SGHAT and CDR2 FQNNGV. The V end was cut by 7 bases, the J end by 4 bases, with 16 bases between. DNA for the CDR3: TGTGCCAGCACCAGCAGGGGAATCATAGAGACCCAGTACTTC. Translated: CASTSRGIIETQYF.

The CDR3 is CASRRGANNEQFF. DNA for the CDR3: TGTGCCAGCAGACGGGGGGCTAACAATGAGCAGTTCTTC. The V call is TRBV7-2, the J call TRBJ2-1, with D perhaps TRBD2 (7 bases). This CDR3 is 13 amino acids long. Per the germline V gene, CDR1 is SGHTA and CDR2 is FQGNSA. Trimming left V 6 bases short and J 5 bases short, with 11 bases between.

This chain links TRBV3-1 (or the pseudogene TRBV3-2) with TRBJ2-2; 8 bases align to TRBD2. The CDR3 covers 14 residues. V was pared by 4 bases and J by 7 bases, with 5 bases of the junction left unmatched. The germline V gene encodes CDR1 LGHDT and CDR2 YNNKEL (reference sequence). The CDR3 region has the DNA TGTGCCAGCAGCCCCCTGGCGGGAGGCGGGGAGCTGTTTTTT. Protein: CASSPLAGGGELFF.

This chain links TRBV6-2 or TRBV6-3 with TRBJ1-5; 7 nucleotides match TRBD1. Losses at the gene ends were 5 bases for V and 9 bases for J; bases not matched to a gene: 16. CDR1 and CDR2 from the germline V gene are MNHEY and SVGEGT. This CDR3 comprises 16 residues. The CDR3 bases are TGTGCCAGCAGTCAGCATGGGACAGTTGGGGTAGCGCCCCAGCATTTT. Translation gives CASSQHGTVGVAPQHF.

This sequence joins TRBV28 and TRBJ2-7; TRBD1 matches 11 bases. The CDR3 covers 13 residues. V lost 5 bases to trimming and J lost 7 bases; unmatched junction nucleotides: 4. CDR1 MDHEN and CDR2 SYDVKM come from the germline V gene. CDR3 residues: CASSRTGGREQYF. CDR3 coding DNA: TGTGCCAGCAGTCGGACAGGGGGCAGGGAGCAGTACTTC.

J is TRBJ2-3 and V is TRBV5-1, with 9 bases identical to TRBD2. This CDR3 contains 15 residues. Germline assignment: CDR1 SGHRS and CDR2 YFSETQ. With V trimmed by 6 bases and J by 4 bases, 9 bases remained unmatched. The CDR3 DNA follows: TGCGCCAGCACGGTTCGCGGGAGGGGTTCAGATACGCAGTATTTT. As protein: CASTVRGRGSDTQYF.

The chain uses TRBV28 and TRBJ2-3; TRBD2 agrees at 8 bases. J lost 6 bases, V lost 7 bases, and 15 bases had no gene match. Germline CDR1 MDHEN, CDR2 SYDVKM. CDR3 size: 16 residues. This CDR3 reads CASNPRGRGALDTQYF. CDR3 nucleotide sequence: TGTGCCAGCAACCCACGGGGGCGGGGGGCCCTCGATACGCAGTATTTT.

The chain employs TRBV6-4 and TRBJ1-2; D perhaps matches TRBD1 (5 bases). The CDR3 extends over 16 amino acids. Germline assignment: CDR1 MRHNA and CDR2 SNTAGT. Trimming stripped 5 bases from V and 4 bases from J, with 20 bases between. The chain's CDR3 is CASSRGGATPSYGYTF. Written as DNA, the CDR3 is TGTGCCAGCAGTCGGGGCGGGGCAACCCCTAGCTATGGCTACACCTTC.

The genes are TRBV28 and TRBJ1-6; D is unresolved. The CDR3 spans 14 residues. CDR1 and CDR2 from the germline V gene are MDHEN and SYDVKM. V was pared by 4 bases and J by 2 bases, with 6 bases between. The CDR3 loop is CASSSRTYNSPLHF. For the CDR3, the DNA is TGTGCCAGCAGTTCCAGGACCTATAATTCACCCCTCCACTTT.

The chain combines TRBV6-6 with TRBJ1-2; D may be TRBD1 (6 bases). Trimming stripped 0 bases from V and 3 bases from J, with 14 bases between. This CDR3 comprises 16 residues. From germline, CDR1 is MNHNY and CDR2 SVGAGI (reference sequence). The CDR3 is CASSYSKGGVDYGYTF. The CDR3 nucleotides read TGTGCCAGCAGTTACTCGAAAGGGGGAGTGGACTATGGCTACACCTTC.

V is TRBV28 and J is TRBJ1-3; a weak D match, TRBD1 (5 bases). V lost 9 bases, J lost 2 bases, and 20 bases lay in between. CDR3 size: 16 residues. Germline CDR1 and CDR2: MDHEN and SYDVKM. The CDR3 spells CASKGVAGPTGNTIYF. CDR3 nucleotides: TGTGCCAGTAAGGGTGTCGCGGGGCCGACTGGAAACACCATATATTTT.

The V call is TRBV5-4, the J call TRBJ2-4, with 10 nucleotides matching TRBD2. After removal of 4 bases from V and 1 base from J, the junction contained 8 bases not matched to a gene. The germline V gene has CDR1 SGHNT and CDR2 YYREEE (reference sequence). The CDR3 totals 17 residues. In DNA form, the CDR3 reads TGTGCCAGCAGCCGGCTAGCGGGGGAGGGGGCCAAAAACATTCAGTACTTC. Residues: CASSRLAGEGAKNIQYF.